This record concerns one T cell receptor beta chain sequence. The antigen remains undetermined. The sorted Tregs were CD4+CD25+CD127-/low cells. Whole-study results and caveats: Tumor memory CD4+ T cell TCR gene usage was found to cluster with blood and lymph node memory CD4+ cells and with lymph node naive CD4+ cells. Tumor Tregs overlapped most with tumor, then blood, naive CD4+ cells.

Semi-nested PCR with Nested Universal Primer A followed constant-region reverse priming of full-length variable regions. TCRdb analysed the 5' RACE reads with MiXCR anew, one entry per CDR3 protein. The table lists about 55,000 distinct CDR3 sequences, about a fifth of them singletons. Source material: tumor-infiltrating Tregs sorted from the breast tumor. This sequence was found in a female donor with breast cancer.

CDR3 in DNA: TGCGCCAGCAGCCCGGCCCGCGTACGAGGGGGTCGAGCAGATACGCAGTATTTT. Its translation is CASSPARVRGGRADTQYF. The chain joins TRBV5-1 to TRBJ2-3, with D perhaps matching TRBD1 (6 bases). Looked up from germline, CDR1 is SGHRS and CDR2 is YFSETQ. The CDR3 has 18 residues. Trimming removed 4 bases from V and 4 bases from J, with 25 bases in between.